These 22 T cell receptor beta chains share one sample of origin, sequenced in a study of shared T cell receptors in the human thymus. Repertoires were generated with immunoSEQ multiplex PCR, while TCRdb's copy carries only in-frame clones and drops some. The sample contains tens of thousands of clones, about 96% of which appear only once. Sequences were obtained from thymocytes. The receptors come from a human donor.

V and J are TRBV28 and TRBJ2-7; D tentatively reads TRBD1 or TRBD2 (5 bases each). Germline-derived CDR1 and CDR2 are MDHEN and SYDVKM. The V gene lost 7 bases and the J gene lost 4 bases, with 14 bases spanning the gap. The CDR3 length is 13 residues. The CDR3 here is CASTVGTLYEQYF. The DNA of the CDR3 is TGTGCCAGCACAGTGGGGACGCTATACGAGCAGTACTTC.

The chain joins TRBV5-4 to TRBJ2-3, with unresolved D. The ends were cut back, 4 bases at V and 0 bases at J, with 18 bases in the middle. CDR3 size: 17 residues. Looked up from germline, CDR1 is SGHNT and CDR2 is YYREEE (reference sequence). Here the CDR3 DNA reads TGTGCCAGCAGCGCCCCCGAAGCGAGGCTTAGCACAGATACGCAGTATTTT. Translating gives CASSAPEARLSTDTQYF.

The J gene is TRBJ1-6, the V gene TRBV5-5; D is ambiguous. The CDR3 sequence is 12 residues long. The germline V gene has CDR1 SGHKS and CDR2 YYEKEE (reference sequence). V was clipped by 2 bases and J by 10 bases, with 7 bases between them. CDR3 region: CASSLGASPLHF. The CDR3 bases are TGTGCCAGCAGCTTAGGTGCCTCACCCCTCCACTTT. Full variable domain (missing parts from reference TRBV5-5 and TRBJ1-6): DAGVTQSPTHLIKTRGQQVTLRCSPISGHKSVSWYQQVLGQGPQFIFQYYEKEERGRGNFPDRFSARQFPNYSSELNVNALLLGDSALYLCASSLGASPLHFGNGTRLTVT.

V usage is TRBV4-3 and J usage is TRBJ2-7; tentatively, D is TRBD1 or TRBD2 (5 bases each). The CDR3 has 15 residues. Germline lookup yields CDR1 LGHNA and CDR2 YSLEER. Trimming left V 3 bases short and J 9 bases short, with 21 bases between. CDR3 nucleotides: TGCGCCAGCAGCCAGTTCCGGGACCTGTTAAAGTGGCAGTACTTC. Its translation: CASSQFRDLLKWQYF.

Written as DNA, the CDR3 is TGTGCCATCAGTTCGGGGAGGGGCACAGATACGCAGTATTTT. The encoded protein is CAISSGRGTDTQYF. The chain is built from TRBV10-3 and TRBJ2-3, with TRBD2 identical over 7 bases. CDR1 is ENHRY, CDR2 SYGVKD, per germline. V shed 5 bases and J 1 base; nucleotides not matched to a gene: 3. The CDR3 has 14 amino acids.

The rearrangement links TRBV2 to TRBJ1-2; TRBD1 matches 9 bases. Unmatched junction bases numbered 22, after V lost 4 bases and J lost 4 bases. Germline V gene data show CDR1 as SNHLY and CDR2 as FYNNEI. This CDR3 spans 20 amino acids. The CDR3 is CASSGESGQGGLETGYGYTF. The CDR3 coding sequence is TGTGCCAGCAGTGGGGAATCGGGACAGGGAGGGTTGGAAACTGGCTATGGCTACACCTTC.

V usage is TRBV27 and J usage is TRBJ1-3; D gene uncertain. The CDR3 sequence is 14 residues long. The ends were cut back, 5 bases at V and 3 bases at J, with 11 bases in the middle. Germline V gene data show CDR1 as MNHEY and CDR2 as SMNVEV (reference sequence). The CDR3 sequence: CASSKAYSGNTIYF. Written as DNA, the CDR3 is TGTGCCAGCAGTAAAGCATATAGTGGAAACACCATATATTTT.

The rearrangement links TRBV4-1 to TRBJ1-2; perhaps TRBD1 as D (5 bases). There are 15 residues in the CDR3. V lost 3 bases to trimming and J lost 8 bases, with 19 bases between them. Germline CDR1 MGHRA, CDR2 YSYEKL. The CDR3 protein is CASSHTGAPSYGYTF. The CDR3 coding sequence is TGCGCCAGCAGCCACACAGGAGCCCCGTCGTACGGCTACACCTTC.

In this sample, this clone turned up once. V and J are TRBV6-5 and TRBJ1-2; 7 positions agree with TRBD1. Trimming at V came to 2 bases and at J to 1 base, leaving 7 bases not matched to a gene. CDR1 and CDR2 from the germline V gene are MNHEY and SVGAGI. CDR3 length: 16 residues. This CDR3 reads CASSYVGQAYNYGYTF. The CDR3 DNA reads as TGTGCCAGCAGTTACGTAGGACAGGCCTATAACTATGGCTACACCTTC.

The chain is built from TRBV4-2 and TRBJ2-2; D possibly matches TRBD1 or TRBD2 (5 bases each). Germline V gives CDR1 LGHNA, CDR2 YNFKEQ. The CDR3 consists of 18 residues. Between the trimmed V and J ends, which lost 3 bases and 1 base, there was a span of 18 bases. As DNA, the CDR3 is TGTGCCAGCAGCCACCCCGGACCGAGCGGACAGAACACCGGGGAGCTGTTTTTT. It codes for CASSHPGPSGQNTGELFF.

The J gene is TRBJ2-2, the V gene TRBV27, with D tentatively TRBD2 (6 bases). Per the germline V gene, CDR1 is MNHEY and CDR2 is SMNVEV (reference sequence). Deletions cut 6 bases from V and 5 bases from J, with 13 bases between. This CDR3 region has 14 residues. The CDR3 DNA is TGTGCCAGCAGCCACTCCGGGGGTACCGGGGAGCTGTTTTTT. Its translation: CASSHSGGTGELFF.

The rearrangement links TRBV2 to TRBJ1-5, with a weak D call TRBD1 (6 bases). Germline assignment: CDR1 SNHLY and CDR2 FYNNEI. This CDR3 has 14 amino acids. V was cut by 0 bases and J by 7 bases, with 10 bases left in between. Written as DNA, the CDR3 is TGTGCCAGCAGTGAAGCACAGGGCGACCAGCCCCAGCATTTT. This gives the protein CASSEAQGDQPQHF.

This chain's CDR3 is CASSPGTGKGEKLFF. The DNA of the CDR3 is TGTGCCAGCAGTCCCGGGACAGGGAAGGGTGAAAAACTGTTTTTT. This chain connects TRBV6-5 to TRBJ1-4; TRBD1 matches 9 bases. Germline V gene data show CDR1 as MNHEY and CDR2 as SVGAGI. CDR3 length equals 15 residues. With 5 bases clipped from V and 7 bases from J, the junction kept 8 bases outside the gene matches.

The chain combines TRBV4-2 with TRBJ1-2, with TRBD1 identical over 7 bases. The CDR3 has 14 residues. V shed 4 bases, J shed 6 bases, and the junction held 8 bases outside the gene matches. Germline V gene lookup returns CDR1 LGHNA and CDR2 YNFKEQ. Written as DNA, the CDR3 is TGTGCCAGCAGCCGATACAGGGGTTCGGATGGCTACACCTTC. Amino acid sequence: CASSRYRGSDGYTF.

CDR3 protein: CASSPVQKIQPQHF. CDR3 coding DNA: TGTGCCAGCAGCCCGGTCCAGAAGATCCAGCCCCAGCATTTT. The chain combines TRBV7-3 with TRBJ1-5; D remains ambiguous. V was cut by 5 bases and J by 7 bases, with 15 bases left in between. The CDR3 loop spans 14 amino acids. Germline loops: CDR1 SGHTA, CDR2 FQGTGA.

The rearrangement uses TRBV5-1 and TRBJ2-3; 10 bases match TRBD1. CDR3 length: 18 amino acids. Germline CDR1 SGHRS, CDR2 YFSETQ. The V and J ends lost 4 bases and 2 bases, in that order; junction bases with no gene match: 13. The chain's CDR3 is CASSEGQGRGLNTDTQYF. Here the CDR3 DNA reads TGCGCCAGCAGCGAGGGACAGGGGAGAGGACTTAACACAGATACGCAGTATTTT.

This chain links TRBV4-3 with TRBJ1-3, with D perhaps matching TRBD1 (6 bases). From germline, CDR1 is LGHNA and CDR2 YSLEER. The length of the CDR3 is 15 residues. V shed 4 bases and J shed 8 bases, with 18 bases lying between them. As DNA, the CDR3 is TGCGCCAGCAGCCTAGGGGGTCAGGGGTCGGACACCATATATTTT. This gives the protein CASSLGGQGSDTIYF.

This sequence joins TRBV12-5 and TRBJ1-1; D not resolved. Trimming shortened V by 0 bases and J by 1 base, and 15 bases separated the two germline ends. Germline CDR1 and CDR2: LGHNT and FRNRAP. The CDR3 extends over 17 amino acids. The CDR3 is CASGLVNGPRENTEAFF. The CDR3 region has the DNA TGTGCTAGTGGTTTGGTGAACGGGCCCCGAGAGAACACTGAAGCTTTCTTT.

The chain combines TRBV4-1 with TRBJ1-4; 7 nucleotides align to TRBD1. CDR1 is MGHRA and CDR2 is YSYEKL in the germline V gene. CDR3 length: 18 residues. The V gene end was trimmed by 0 bases and the J gene end by 8 bases; junction bases not matched to a gene: 15. CDR3 nucleotides: TGCGCCAGCAGCCAAGATTCAACCCTAGGGGGCGCTTTAGAAAAACTGTTTTTT. Encoded protein: CASSQDSTLGGALEKLFF.

This rearrangement joins TRBV29-1 to TRBJ2-1; 12 nucleotides agree with TRBD2. From germline, CDR1 is SQVTM and CDR2 ANQGSEA. The V and J ends lost 0 bases and 7 bases, in that order; junction bases with no gene match: 7. CDR3 length: 16 amino acids. The CDR3 loop reads CSVEDLGLAGGNEQFF. In DNA form, the CDR3 reads TGCAGCGTTGAAGATCTGGGGCTAGCGGGGGGGAATGAGCAGTTCTTC.

The chain is built from TRBV2 and TRBJ2-7, with a weak D call TRBD1 (5 bases). Germline V CDR1 and CDR2: SNHLY, FYNNEI. The CDR3 length is 15 residues. Trimming took 1 base from V and 5 from J, leaving 15 bases between them. The CDR3 region has the DNA TGTGCCAGCAGTGAAGATCTGAGACAGTACCACGAGCAGTACTTC. Translated: CASSEDLRQYHEQYF. Full variable domain (outside the CDR3, taken from reference TRBV2 and TRBJ2-7): EPEVTQTPSHQVTQMGQEVILRCVPISNHLYFYWYRQILGQKVEFLVSFYNNEISEKSEIFDDQFSVERPDGSNFTLKIRSTKLEDSAMYFCASSEDLRQYHEQYFGPGTRLTVT.

This sequence joins TRBV19 and TRBJ2-2, with 8 bases fitting TRBD1. Germline CDR1 reads LNHDA; CDR2 reads SQIVND (reference sequence). The CDR3 sequence is 23 residues long. Trimming removed 7 bases from V and 7 bases from J; junction bases left unmatched: 35. The CDR3 nucleotides are TGTGCCAGTACCATTATTCCTTTATGGCGGGCTCCTCCCGGACAGGGTATAGGCGGGGAGCTGTTTTTT. This sequence encodes CASTIIPLWRAPPGQGIGGELFF.